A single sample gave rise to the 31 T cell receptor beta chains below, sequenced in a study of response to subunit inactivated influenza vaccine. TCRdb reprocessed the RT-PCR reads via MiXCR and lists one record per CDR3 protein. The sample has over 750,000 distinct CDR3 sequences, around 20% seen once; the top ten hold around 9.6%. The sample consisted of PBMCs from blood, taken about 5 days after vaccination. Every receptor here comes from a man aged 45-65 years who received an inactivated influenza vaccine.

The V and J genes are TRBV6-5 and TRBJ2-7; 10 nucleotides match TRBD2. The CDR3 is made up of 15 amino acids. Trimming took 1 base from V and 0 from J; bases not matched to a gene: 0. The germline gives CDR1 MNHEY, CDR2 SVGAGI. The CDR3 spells CASSYWTSGSYEQYF. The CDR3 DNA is TGTGCCAGCAGTTACTGGACTAGCGGCTCCTACGAGCAGTACTTC.

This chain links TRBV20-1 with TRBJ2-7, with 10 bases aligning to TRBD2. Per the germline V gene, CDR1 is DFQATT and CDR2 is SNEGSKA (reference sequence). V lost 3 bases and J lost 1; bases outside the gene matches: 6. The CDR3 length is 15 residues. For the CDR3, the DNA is TGCAGTGCTAGGATACTAGCGGGACCATCCTACGAGCAGTACTTC. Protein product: CSARILAGPSYEQYF.

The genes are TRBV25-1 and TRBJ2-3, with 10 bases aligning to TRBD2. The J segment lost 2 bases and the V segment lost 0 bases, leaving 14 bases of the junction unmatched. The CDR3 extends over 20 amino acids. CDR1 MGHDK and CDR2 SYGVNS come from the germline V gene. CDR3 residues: CASSEYIVESLAGFTDTQYF. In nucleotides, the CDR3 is TGTGCCAGCAGTGAATATATAGTCGAATCACTAGCGGGGTTCACAGATACGCAGTATTTT.

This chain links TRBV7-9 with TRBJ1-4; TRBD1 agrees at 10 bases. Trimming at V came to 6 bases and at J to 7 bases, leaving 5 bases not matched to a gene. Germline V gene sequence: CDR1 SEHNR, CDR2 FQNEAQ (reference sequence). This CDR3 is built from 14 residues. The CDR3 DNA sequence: TGTGCCAGCAGTTCTGGACAGGGGGGTGAAAAACTGTTTTTT. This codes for CASSSGQGGEKLFF.

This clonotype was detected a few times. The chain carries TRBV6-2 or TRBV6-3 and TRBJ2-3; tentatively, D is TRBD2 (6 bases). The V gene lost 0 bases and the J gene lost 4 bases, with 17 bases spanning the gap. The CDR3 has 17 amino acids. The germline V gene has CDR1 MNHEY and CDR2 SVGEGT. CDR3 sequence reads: CASSYSATPWGADTQYF. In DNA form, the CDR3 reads TGTGCCAGCAGTTACTCGGCGACTCCGTGGGGGGCAGATACGCAGTATTTT.

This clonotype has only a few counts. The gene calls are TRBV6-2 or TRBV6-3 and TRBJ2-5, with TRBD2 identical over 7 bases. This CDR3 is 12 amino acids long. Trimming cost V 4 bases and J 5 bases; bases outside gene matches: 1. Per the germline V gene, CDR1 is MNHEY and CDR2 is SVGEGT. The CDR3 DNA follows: TGTGCCAGCAGTTGGGAGGGGGAGACCCAGTACTTC. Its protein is CASSWEGETQYF.

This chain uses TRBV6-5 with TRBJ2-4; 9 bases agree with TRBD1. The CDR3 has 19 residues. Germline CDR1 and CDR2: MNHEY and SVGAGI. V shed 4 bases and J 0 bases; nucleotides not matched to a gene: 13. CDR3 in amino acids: CASSSYEPGTGLAKNIQYF. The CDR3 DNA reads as TGTGCCAGCAGTTCATATGAACCCGGGACAGGGTTAGCCAAAAACATTCAGTACTTC.

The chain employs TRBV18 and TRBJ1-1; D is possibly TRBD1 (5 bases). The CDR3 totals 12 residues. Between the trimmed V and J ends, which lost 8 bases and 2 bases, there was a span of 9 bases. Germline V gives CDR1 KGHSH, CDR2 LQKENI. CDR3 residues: CASTGANTEAFF. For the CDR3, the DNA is TGTGCCAGCACTGGGGCAAACACTGAAGCTTTCTTT.

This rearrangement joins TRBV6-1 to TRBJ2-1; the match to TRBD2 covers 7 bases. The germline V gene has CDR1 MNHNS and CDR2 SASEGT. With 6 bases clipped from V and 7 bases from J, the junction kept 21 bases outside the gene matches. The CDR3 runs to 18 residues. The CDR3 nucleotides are TGTGCCAGCAGAGGAAATGGGAGGGTGGCAGGGTACATGAATGAGCAGTTCTTC. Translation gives CASRGNGRVAGYMNEQFF.

CDR3 in amino acids: CASSEGEIYEQYF. The DNA for the CDR3 is TGTGCCAGCAGTGAGGGGGAGATATACGAGCAGTACTTC. The chain has TRBV2 and TRBJ2-7, with D possibly being TRBD1 or TRBD2 (5 bases each). Germline loops: CDR1 SNHLY, CDR2 FYNNEI. Trimming took 3 bases from V and 4 from J, leaving 10 bases between them. The CDR3 extends over 13 amino acids.

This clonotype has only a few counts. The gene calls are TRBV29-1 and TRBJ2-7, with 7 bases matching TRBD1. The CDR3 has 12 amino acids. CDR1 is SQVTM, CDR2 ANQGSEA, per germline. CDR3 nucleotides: TGCAGTTACAGCCGGACAGGCTACGAGCAGTACTTC. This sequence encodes CSYSRTGYEQYF.

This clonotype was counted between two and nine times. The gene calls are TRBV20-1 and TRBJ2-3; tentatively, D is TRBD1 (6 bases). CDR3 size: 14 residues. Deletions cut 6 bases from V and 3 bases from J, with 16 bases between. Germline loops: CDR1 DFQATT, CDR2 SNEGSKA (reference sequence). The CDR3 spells CSAYLTGFTDTQYF. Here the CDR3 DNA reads TGCAGTGCCTACCTCACAGGGTTTACAGATACGCAGTATTTT.

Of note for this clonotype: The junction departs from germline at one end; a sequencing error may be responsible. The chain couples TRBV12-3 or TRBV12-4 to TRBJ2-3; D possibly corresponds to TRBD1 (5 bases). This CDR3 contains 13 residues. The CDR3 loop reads CACRSDTTDTQYF. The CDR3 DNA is TGTGCCTGCAGATCGGACACCACAGATACGCAGTATTTT.

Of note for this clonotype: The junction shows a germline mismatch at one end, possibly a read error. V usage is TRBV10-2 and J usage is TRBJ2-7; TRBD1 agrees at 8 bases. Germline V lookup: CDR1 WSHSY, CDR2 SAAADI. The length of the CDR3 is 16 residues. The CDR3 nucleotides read TGCGTCAGCAGCACCCGCATGGGACAGGCGACCTACGAGCAGTACTTC. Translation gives CVSSTRMGQATYEQYF.

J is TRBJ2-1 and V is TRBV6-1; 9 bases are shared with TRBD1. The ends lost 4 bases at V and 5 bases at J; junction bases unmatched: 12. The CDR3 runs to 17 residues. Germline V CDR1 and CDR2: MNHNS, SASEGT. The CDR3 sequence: CASSAHLGQGRNNEQFF. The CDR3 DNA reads TGTGCCAGCAGTGCACACTTGGGACAGGGTAGGAACAATGAGCAGTTCTTC.

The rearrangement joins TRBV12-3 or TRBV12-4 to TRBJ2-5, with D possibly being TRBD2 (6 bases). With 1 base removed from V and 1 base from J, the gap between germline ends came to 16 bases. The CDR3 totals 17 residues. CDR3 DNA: TGTGCCAGCAGTTTAGGGGGAGAGGTCGGGGGCCAAGAGACCCAGTACTTC. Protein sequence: CASSLGGEVGGQETQYF.

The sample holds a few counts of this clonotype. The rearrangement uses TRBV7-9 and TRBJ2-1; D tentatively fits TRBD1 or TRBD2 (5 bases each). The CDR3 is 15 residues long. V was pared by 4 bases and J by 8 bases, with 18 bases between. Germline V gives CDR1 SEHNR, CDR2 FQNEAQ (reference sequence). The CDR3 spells CASSSRDGYRDEQFF. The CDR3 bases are TGTGCCAGCAGCTCCCGGGACGGCTATAGGGATGAGCAGTTCTTC.

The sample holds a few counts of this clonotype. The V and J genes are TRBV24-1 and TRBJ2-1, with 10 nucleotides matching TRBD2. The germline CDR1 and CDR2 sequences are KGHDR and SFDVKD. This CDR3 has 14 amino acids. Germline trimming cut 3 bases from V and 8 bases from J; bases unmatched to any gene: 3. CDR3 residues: CATSDSGRADEQFF. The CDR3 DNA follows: TGTGCCACCAGTGATAGCGGGAGGGCAGATGAGCAGTTCTTC.

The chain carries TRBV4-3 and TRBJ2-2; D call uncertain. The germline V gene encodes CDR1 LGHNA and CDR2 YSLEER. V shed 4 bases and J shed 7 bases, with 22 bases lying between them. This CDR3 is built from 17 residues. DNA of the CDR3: TGCGCCAGCAGCCGCTACTCTGGGTGGGTGGAAAGCGGGGAGCTGTTTTTT. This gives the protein CASSRYSGWVESGELFF.

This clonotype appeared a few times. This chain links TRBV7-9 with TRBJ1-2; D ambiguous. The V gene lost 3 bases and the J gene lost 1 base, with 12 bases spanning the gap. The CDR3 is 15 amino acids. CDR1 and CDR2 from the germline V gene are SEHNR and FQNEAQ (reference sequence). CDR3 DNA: TGTGCCAGCAGCTTCCCGCTGGCGGGTAACTATGGCTACACCTTC. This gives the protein CASSFPLAGNYGYTF.

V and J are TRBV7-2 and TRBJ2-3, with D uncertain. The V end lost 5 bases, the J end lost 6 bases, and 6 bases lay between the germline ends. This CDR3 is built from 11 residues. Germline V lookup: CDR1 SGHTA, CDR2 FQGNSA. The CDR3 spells CASSRPDTQYF. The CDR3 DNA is TGTGCCAGCAGCCGACCGGATACGCAGTATTTT.

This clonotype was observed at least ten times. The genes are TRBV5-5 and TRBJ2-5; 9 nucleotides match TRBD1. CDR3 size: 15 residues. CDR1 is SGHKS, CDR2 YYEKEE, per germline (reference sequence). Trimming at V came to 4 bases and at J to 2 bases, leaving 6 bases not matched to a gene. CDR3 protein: CASSPRTGAQETQYF. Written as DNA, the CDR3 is TGTGCCAGCAGCCCCAGGACAGGGGCACAAGAGACCCAGTACTTC.

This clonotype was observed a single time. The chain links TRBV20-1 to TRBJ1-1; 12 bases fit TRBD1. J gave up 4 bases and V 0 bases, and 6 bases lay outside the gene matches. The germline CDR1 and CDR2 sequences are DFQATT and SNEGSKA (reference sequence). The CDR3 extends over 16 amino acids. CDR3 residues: CSARDPGQGAGTEAFF. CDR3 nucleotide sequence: TGCAGTGCTAGAGATCCGGGACAGGGGGCTGGCACTGAAGCTTTCTTT.

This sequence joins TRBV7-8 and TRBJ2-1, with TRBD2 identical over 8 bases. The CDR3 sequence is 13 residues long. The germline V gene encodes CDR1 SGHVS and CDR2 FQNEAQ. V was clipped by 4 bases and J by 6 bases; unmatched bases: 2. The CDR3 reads CASSYGGANEQFF. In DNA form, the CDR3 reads TGTGCCAGCAGCTACGGGGGGGCCAATGAGCAGTTCTTC.

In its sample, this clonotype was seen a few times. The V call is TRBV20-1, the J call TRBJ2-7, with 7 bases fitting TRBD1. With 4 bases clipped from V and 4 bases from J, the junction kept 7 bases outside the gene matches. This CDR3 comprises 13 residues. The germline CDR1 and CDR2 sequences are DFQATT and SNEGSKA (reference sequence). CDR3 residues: CSATEGAPYEQYF. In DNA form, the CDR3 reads TGCAGTGCTACCGAGGGGGCCCCTTACGAGCAGTACTTC.

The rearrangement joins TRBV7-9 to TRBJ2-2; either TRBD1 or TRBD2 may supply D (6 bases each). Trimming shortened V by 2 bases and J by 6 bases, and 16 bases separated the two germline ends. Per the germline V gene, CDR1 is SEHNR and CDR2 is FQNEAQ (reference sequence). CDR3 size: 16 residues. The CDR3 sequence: CASSLNVIRGPGELFF. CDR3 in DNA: TGTGCCAGCAGCTTAAACGTAATACGGGGGCCCGGGGAGCTGTTTTTT.

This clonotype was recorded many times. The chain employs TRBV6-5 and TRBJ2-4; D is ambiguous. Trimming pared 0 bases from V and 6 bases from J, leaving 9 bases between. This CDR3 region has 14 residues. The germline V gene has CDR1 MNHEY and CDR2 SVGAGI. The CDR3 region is CASSYSTVGNIQYF. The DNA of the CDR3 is TGTGCCAGCAGTTACTCGACCGTCGGAAACATTCAGTACTTC.

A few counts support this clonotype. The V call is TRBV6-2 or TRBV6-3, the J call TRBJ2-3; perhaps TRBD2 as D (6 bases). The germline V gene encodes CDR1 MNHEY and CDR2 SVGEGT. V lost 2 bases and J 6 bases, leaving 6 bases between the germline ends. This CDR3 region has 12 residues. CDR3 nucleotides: TGTGCCAGCAGTTACGCGGGGGATACGCAGTATTTT. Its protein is CASSYAGDTQYF.

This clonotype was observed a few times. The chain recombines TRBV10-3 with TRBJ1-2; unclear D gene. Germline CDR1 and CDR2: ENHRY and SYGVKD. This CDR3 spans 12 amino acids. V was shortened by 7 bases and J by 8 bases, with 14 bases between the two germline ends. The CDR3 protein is CAIMGSQSGYTF. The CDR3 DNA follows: TGTGCCATCATGGGGTCTCAGAGCGGCTACACCTTC.

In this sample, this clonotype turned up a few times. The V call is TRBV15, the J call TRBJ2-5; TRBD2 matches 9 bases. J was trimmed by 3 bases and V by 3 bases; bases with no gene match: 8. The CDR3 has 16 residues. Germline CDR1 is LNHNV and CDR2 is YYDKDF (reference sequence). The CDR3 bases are TGTGCCACCAGCAGCCGGCGGCGGGGGGGAGAAGAGACCCAGTACTTC. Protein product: CATSSRRRGGEETQYF.

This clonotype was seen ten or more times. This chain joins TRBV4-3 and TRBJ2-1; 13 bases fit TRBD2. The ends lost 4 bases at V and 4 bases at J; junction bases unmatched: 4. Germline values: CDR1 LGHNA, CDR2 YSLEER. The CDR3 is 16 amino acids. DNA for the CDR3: TGCGCCAGCAGCCGAAGGGGACTAGCGGGATACAATGAGCAGTTCTTC. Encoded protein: CASSRRGLAGYNEQFF.